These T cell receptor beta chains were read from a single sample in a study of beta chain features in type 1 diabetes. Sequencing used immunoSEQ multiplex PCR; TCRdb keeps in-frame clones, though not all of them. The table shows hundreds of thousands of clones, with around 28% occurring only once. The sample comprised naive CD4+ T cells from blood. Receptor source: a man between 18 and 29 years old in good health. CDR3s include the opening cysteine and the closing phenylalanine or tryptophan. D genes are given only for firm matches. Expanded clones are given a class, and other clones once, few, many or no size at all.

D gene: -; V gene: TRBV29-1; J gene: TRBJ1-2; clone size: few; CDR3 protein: CSSEGYTF; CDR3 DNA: TGCAGCTCGGAAGGCTACACCTTC
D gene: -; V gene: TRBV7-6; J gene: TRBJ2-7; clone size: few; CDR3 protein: CASSLGTGLIGQYF; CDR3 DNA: TGTGCCAGCAGCTTAGGAACAGGGTTGATCGGGCAGTACTTC
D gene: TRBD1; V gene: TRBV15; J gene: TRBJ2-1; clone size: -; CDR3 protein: CATSRDRGSYNEQFF; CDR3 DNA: TGTGCCACCAGCAGGGACAGGGGGTCCTACAATGAGCAGTTCTTC
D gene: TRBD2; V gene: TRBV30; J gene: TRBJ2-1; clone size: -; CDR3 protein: CAWSGGLAGKNEQFF; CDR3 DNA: TGTGCCTGGAGCGGGGGACTAGCGGGTAAAAATGAGCAGTTCTTC
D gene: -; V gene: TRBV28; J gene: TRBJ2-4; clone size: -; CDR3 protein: CASSFGGQAKNIQYF; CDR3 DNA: TGTGCCAGCAGTTTTGGGGGACAAGCCAAAAACATTCAGTACTTC
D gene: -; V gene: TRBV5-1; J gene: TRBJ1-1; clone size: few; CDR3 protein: CASSIQGLDTEAFF; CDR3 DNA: TGCGCCAGCAGCATCCAAGGTTTGGATACTGAAGCTTTCTTT
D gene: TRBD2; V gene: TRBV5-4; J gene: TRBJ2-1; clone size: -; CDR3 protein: CASSSSGSPYNEQFF; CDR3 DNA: TGTGCCAGCAGCTCGAGCGGGAGCCCCTACAATGAGCAGTTCTTC
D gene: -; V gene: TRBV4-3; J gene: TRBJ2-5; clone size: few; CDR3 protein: CASSSHPGTEIGETQYF; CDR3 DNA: TGCGCCAGCAGCTCTCATCCGGGAACTGAAATCGGGGAGACCCAGTACTTC
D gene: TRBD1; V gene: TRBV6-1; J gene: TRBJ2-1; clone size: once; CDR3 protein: CASSEIDRGREQFF; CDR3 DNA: TGTGCCAGCAGTGAAATCGACAGGGGACGTGAGCAGTTCTTC
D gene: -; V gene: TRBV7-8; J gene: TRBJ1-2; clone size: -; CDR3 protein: CASSLGTPPSGYGYTF; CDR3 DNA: TGTGCCAGCAGCCTAGGGACCCCTCCCTCGGGCTATGGCTACACCTTC
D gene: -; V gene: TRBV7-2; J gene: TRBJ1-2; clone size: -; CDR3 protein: CASSLSTGDNYGYTF; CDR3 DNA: TGTGCCAGCAGCTTATCTACCGGGGATAACTATGGCTACACCTTC
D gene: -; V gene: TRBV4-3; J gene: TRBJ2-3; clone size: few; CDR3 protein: CASSQVPGADTQYF; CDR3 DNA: TGCGCCAGCAGCCAAGTCCCAGGGGCCGATACGCAGTATTTT
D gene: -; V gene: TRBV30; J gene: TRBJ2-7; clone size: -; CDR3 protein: CAWSVRAREGEQYF; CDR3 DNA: TGTGCCTGGAGTGTACGGGCCAGGGAAGGCGAGCAGTACTTC
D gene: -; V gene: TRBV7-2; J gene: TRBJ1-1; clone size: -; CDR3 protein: CASSLERLLNTEAFF; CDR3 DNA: TGTGCCAGCAGCTTAGAGCGGCTTCTCAACACTGAAGCTTTCTTT
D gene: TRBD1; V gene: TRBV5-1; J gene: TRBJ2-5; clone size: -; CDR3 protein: CASSLGTGLQETQYF; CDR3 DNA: TGCGCCAGCAGCTTGGGGACAGGGCTTCAGGAGACCCAGTACTTC
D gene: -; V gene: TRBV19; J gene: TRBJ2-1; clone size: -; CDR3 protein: CASSDLDLSYNEQFF; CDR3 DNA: TGTGCCAGTAGTGACCTTGACCTCTCCTACAATGAGCAGTTCTTC
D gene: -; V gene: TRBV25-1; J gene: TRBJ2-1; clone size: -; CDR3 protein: CASSDRPSNEQFF; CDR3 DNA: TGTGCCAGCAGTGACCGGCCGTCCAATGAGCAGTTCTTC
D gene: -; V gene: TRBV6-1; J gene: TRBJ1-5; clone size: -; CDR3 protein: CASSEYGGARQPQHF; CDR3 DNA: TGTGCCAGCAGCGAGTACGGGGGGGCGCGACAGCCCCAGCATTTT
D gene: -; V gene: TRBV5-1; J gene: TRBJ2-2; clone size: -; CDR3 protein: CASSPMHGNTGELFF; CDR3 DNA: TGCGCCAGCAGCCCGATGCATGGGAACACCGGGGAGCTGTTTTTT
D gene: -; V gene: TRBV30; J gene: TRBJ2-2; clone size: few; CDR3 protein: CAWRRDLANTGELFF; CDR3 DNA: TGTGCCTGGAGGAGGGACTTGGCGAACACCGGGGAGCTGTTTTTT
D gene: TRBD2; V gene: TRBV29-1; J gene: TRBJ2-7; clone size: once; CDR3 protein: CSVRTSGSSYEQYF; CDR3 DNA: TGCAGCGTTAGGACTAGCGGGAGTTCCTACGAGCAGTACTTC
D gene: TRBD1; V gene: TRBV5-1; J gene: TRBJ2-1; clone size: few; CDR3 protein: CASSPGQAYNEQFF; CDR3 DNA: TGCGCCAGCAGCCCGGGACAGGCTTACAATGAGCAGTTCTTC
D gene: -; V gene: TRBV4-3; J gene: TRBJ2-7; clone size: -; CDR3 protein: CASSSSAADTTYEQYF; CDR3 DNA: TGCGCCAGCAGCAGCAGTGCGGCAGATACTACCTACGAGCAGTACTTC
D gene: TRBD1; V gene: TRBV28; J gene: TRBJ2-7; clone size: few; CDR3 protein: CASRRTGSDEQYF; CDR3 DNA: TGTGCCAGCAGGAGGACAGGGAGTGATGAGCAGTACTTC
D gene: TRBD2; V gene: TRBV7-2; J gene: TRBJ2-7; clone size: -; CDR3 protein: CASSSQAGGWSYEQYF; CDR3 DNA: TGTGCCAGCAGCTCCCAAGCGGGAGGATGGTCCTACGAGCAGTACTTC
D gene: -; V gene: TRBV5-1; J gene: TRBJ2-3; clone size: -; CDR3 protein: CASSLPVQPDTQYF; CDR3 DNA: TGCGCCAGCAGCCTACCCGTTCAGCCAGATACGCAGTATTTT
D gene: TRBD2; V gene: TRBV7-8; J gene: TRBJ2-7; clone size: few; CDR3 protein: CASSKSRTSGYEQYF; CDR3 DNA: TGTGCCAGCAGCAAGTCCCGGACTAGCGGTTACGAGCAGTACTTC
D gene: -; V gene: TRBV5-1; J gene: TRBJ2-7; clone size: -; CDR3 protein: CASSLATGQYGEQYF; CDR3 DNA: TGCGCCAGCAGCTTGGCCACAGGACAGTACGGGGAGCAGTACTTC
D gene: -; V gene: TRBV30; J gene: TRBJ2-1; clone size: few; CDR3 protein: CAWSGASSYNEQFF; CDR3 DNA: TGTGCCTGGAGTGGCGCCAGCTCCTACAATGAGCAGTTCTTC
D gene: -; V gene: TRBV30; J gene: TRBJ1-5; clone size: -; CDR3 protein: CACSTHANNQPQHF; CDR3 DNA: TGTGCCTGCTCCACTCACGCAAACAATCAGCCCCAGCATTTT
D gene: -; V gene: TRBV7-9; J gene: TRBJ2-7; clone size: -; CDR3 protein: CASSPSGDLYSYEQYF; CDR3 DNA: TGTGCCAGCAGCCCCAGTGGGGACTTATACTCCTACGAGCAGTACTTC
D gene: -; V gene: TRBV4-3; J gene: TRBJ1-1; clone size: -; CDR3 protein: CASSQAQRPTEAFF; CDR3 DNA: TGCGCCAGCAGCCAAGCACAGAGACCGACTGAAGCTTTCTTT
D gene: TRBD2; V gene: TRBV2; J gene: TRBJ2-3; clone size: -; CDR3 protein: CARTTSGRSDTQYF; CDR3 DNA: TGTGCCAGGACGACTAGCGGGAGATCAGATACGCAGTATTTT
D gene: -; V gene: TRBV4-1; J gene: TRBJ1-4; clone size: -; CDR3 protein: CASSQPYEGGKLFF; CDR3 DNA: TGCGCCAGCAGCCAACCTTACGAGGGGGGAAAACTGTTTTTT
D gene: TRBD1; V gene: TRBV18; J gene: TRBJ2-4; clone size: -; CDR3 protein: CASSPLGTGLAKNIQYF; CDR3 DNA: TGTGCCAGCTCACCACTGGGGACAGGTCTAGCCAAAAACATTCAGTACTTC
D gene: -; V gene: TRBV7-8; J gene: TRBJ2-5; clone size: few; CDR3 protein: CASSPLFDAGAETQYF; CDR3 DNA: TGTGCCAGCAGCCCTCTTTTTGATGCGGGCGCAGAGACCCAGTACTTC
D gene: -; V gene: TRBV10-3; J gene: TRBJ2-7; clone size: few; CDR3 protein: CAIRGIRLDQYEQYF; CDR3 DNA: TGTGCCATCAGGGGAATAAGACTAGACCAGTACGAGCAGTACTTC
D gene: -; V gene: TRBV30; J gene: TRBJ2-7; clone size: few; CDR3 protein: CAWSVGVIAYEQYF; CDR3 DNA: TGTGCCTGGAGTGTTGGGGTAATAGCCTACGAGCAGTACTTC
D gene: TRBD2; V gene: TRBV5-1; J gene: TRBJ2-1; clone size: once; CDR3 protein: CASSPGLGSNEQFF; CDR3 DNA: TGCGCCAGCAGCCCGGGACTAGGATCGAATGAGCAGTTCTTC
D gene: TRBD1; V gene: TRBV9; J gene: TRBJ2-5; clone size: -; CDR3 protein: CASSVGGTGQETQYF; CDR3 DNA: TGTGCCAGCAGCGTAGGAGGGACAGGCCAAGAGACCCAGTACTTC
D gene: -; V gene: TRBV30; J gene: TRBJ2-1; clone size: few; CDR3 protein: CAWSIGDSYNEQFF; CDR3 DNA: TGTGCCTGGAGTATTGGAGACTCCTACAATGAGCAGTTCTTC
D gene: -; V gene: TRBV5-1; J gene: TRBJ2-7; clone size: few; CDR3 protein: CASSLGYGNTYEQYF; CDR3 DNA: TGCGCCAGCAGCTTGGGTTACGGGAATACCTACGAGCAGTACTTC
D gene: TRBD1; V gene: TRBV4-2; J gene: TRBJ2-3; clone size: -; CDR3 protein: CASSQGQGYTDTQYF; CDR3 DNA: TGTGCCAGCAGCCAAGGACAGGGCTACACAGATACGCAGTATTTT
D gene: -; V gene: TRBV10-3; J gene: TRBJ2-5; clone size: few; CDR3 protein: CASRNGGDKETQYF; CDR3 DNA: TGTGCCAGCCGAAACGGGGGAGATAAGGAGACCCAGTACTTC